This T cell receptor beta chain was profiled in a study of CD8+ T cells in alopecia areata. Turning to the study itself: Treated patients were dosed with oral tofacitinib, taking 5 to 10 mg twice daily. The protocol delivered tofacitinib for 6 to 18 months, then withdrew it for 6 months.

A word on this clone: Antigen specificity is unknown.

Reverse transcribed after extraction, RNA yielded cDNA as the sequencing template. Repertoires were generated with immunoSEQ multiplex PCR, while TCRdb's copy carries only in-frame clones and drops some. The sample lists about 200,000 clones; 35% to 40% were seen once. CDR1 is LGHNT and CDR2 is FRNRAP in the germline V gene. CDR3 size: 15 residues. Trimming took off 5 bases at V and 5 bases at J, with 18 bases between the two ends. Treatment meaning: oral pan-JAK inhibitor, 5-10 mg twice daily. Study outcomes and limitations: Scalp and blood samples kept many expanded lesional clones throughout tofacitinib. Shared TCR sequences were less clear between patients than in mice, possibly partly from HLA diversity.

The sequencing used CD4+ T cells sorted from blood, collected between weeks 30 and 35, from a patient treated with tofacitinib. The receptor was derived from a human donor with alopecia areata. The V call is TRBV12-5, the J call TRBJ2-5; tentatively, D is TRBD1 (6 bases). In DNA, the CDR3 is TGTGCTAGTGGTCCAAATTTCAGGGGAGCCGAGACCCAGTACTTC. Protein: CASGPNFRGAETQYF.